These 17 T cell receptor beta chains originate from one sample sequenced in a study of control samples from healthy donors and cancer patients. TCRdb's copy holds only in-frame clones and misses some; the assay was immunoSEQ multiplex PCR. The data contain around 130,000 clones, 75% to 95% of them singletons. The sequenced material came from blood. Every receptor here comes from a man aged 18 to 30 in good health.

This rearrangement joins TRBV3-1 (or the pseudogene TRBV3-2) to TRBJ1-6; the D gene is possibly TRBD1 (5 bases). The ends were cut back, 3 bases at V and 5 bases at J, with 11 bases in the middle. The CDR3 runs 15 residues. In germline, CDR1 is LGHDT, CDR2 YNNKEL (reference sequence). Here the CDR3 reads CASSQGEVNNSPLHF. The CDR3 nucleotides read TGTGCCAGCAGCCAGGGGGAGGTAAATAATTCACCCCTCCACTTT.

The chain carries TRBV6-6 and TRBJ1-2; the D gene is possibly TRBD1 (6 bases). This CDR3 has 11 amino acids. Germline values: CDR1 MNHNY, CDR2 SVGAGI (reference sequence). The V end lost 7 bases, the J end lost 6 bases, and 9 bases lay between the germline ends. CDR3 residues: CASTPGDGYTF. CDR3 bases: TGTGCCAGCACCCCAGGGGATGGCTACACCTTC.

V usage is TRBV7-2 and J usage is TRBJ2-1; D is perhaps TRBD2 (5 bases). The germline V gene has CDR1 SGHTA and CDR2 FQGNSA. V was trimmed by 3 bases and J by 0 bases, leaving 9 bases between them. The CDR3 extends over 15 amino acids. CDR3 bases: TGTGCCAGCAGCTTCAGCGGATACTCCTACAATGAGCAGTTCTTC. It yields the protein CASSFSGYSYNEQFF.

V usage is TRBV5-6 and J usage is TRBJ1-2; a possible D gene is TRBD1 (5 bases). This CDR3 has 14 amino acids. The V and J ends lost 2 bases and 8 bases respectively, with 16 bases between them. Germline CDR1 SGHDT, CDR2 YYEEEE. CDR3 in amino acids: CASSFSGQPGGYTF. The CDR3 nucleotides read TGTGCCAGCAGCTTTTCTGGACAACCCGGCGGCTACACCTTC.

The genes are TRBV7-9 and TRBJ1-1; 7 nucleotides line up with TRBD1. The length of the CDR3 is 14 residues. The V gene end was trimmed by 0 bases and the J gene end by 6 bases; junction bases not matched to a gene: 4. Looked up from germline, CDR1 is SEHNR and CDR2 is FQNEAQ (reference sequence). For the CDR3, the DNA is TGTGCCAGCAGCTTAGCGACAGGGCAGGCTGAAGCTTTCTTT. Its protein product is CASSLATGQAEAFF.

The chain combines TRBV27 with TRBJ1-2; TRBD1 matches at 7 bases. V trimming: 5 bases; J trimming: 2 bases; junction bases outside the gene matches: 11. The CDR3 covers 16 residues. Looked up from germline, CDR1 is MNHEY and CDR2 is SMNVEV (reference sequence). For the CDR3, the DNA is TGTGCCAGCAGTATCTGGGCAGGGGGATCGAACTATGGCTACACCTTC. It yields the protein CASSIWAGGSNYGYTF.

The chain employs TRBV4-3 and TRBJ2-3; 8 nucleotides agree with TRBD2. Germline-derived CDR1 and CDR2 are LGHNA and YSLEER. The V and J ends lost 0 bases and 3 bases, in that order; junction bases with no gene match: 8. This CDR3 spans 17 amino acids. CDR3 region: CASSQDAMTSETDTQYF. CDR3 DNA: TGCGCCAGCAGCCAAGATGCGATGACTAGCGAGACAGATACGCAGTATTTT.

The V call is TRBV6-5, the J call TRBJ2-5; 14 nucleotides align to TRBD2. After removal of 2 bases from V and 2 bases from J, the junction contained 1 base not matched to a gene. The CDR3 is made up of 16 amino acids. Germline CDR1 is MNHEY and CDR2 is SVGAGI. Here the CDR3 DNA reads TGTGCCAGCAGTTACGGACTAGCGGGAGGACAAGAGACCCAGTACTTC. As protein: CASSYGLAGGQETQYF.

This clone was seen only a few times. The chain links TRBV4-1 to TRBJ1-1; D remains ambiguous. CDR3 length: 13 amino acids. V gave up 2 bases and J gave up 0 bases, with 4 bases separating them. Germline V gene sequence: CDR1 MGHRA, CDR2 YSYEKL. DNA of the CDR3: TGCGCCAGCAGCCAAAACATGAACACTGAAGCTTTCTTT. It encodes CASSQNMNTEAFF.

The V gene is TRBV18, the J gene TRBJ2-7; maybe TRBD1 (6 bases). The CDR3 is made up of 12 amino acids. V lost 2 bases and J 6 bases, leaving 8 bases between the germline ends. Germline V gene sequence: CDR1 KGHSH, CDR2 LQKENI. In DNA, the CDR3 is TGTGCCAGCTCACCAGGACAGCGCGAGCAGTACGTC. Its protein is CASSPGQREQYV.

This clone was counted a single time. Written as DNA, the CDR3 is TGTGCCAGTAAAGAGGGCCTCAATGAAAAACTGTTTTTT. Encoded protein: CASKEGLNEKLFF. This chain connects TRBV28 to TRBJ1-4; no clear D. Germline values: CDR1 MDHEN, CDR2 SYDVKM. The CDR3 extends over 13 amino acids. Trimming stripped 9 bases from V and 5 bases from J, with 13 bases between.

The chain is built from TRBV11-2 and TRBJ2-2, with D unresolved. The CDR3 runs to 11 residues. The germline V and J ends were trimmed by 3 bases and 10 bases, with 6 bases remaining between them. Per germline, CDR1 SGHAT and CDR2 FQNNGV. In DNA, the CDR3 is TGTGCCAGCAGCTTGCTCGAGGAGCTGTTTTTT. Amino acid sequence: CASSLLEELFF.

J is TRBJ2-7 and V is TRBV14; D unresolved. The germline CDR1 and CDR2 sequences are SGHDN and FVKESK. V was clipped by 2 bases and J by 4 bases, with 12 bases between them. This CDR3 region has 14 residues. The CDR3 nucleotides read TGTGCCAGCAGCCAATTACAGACGTTATACGAGCAGTACGTC. Its translation: CASSQLQTLYEQYV.

V and J are TRBV7-9 and TRBJ1-1; D is ambiguous. Germline CDR1 is SEHNR and CDR2 is FQNEAQ (reference sequence). CDR3 length: 12 residues. V was pared by 5 bases and J by 6 bases, with 10 bases between. The DNA of the CDR3 is TGTGCCAGCAGCCCAAGACCGGCTGAAGCTTTCTTT. Its protein product is CASSPRPAEAFF.

J is TRBJ2-1 and V is TRBV9; D not certain. This CDR3 comprises 14 residues. Germline assignment: CDR1 SGDLS and CDR2 YYNGEE. V was pared by 0 bases and J by 5 bases, with 9 bases between. The CDR3 nucleotides are TGTGCCAGCAGCGTAGGTGGAGCCAACAATGAGCAGTTCTTC. Encoded protein: CASSVGGANNEQFF.

V and J are TRBV5-1 and TRBJ1-1; possibly TRBD1 for D (6 bases). Trimming left V 0 bases short and J 1 base short, with 10 bases between. The CDR3 totals 15 residues. Germline CDR1 and CDR2: SGHRS and YFSETQ. The CDR3 DNA reads as TGCGCCAGCAGCTTGGCCAACAGGGCGAACACTGAAGCTTTCTTT. This codes for CASSLANRANTEAFF.

This rearrangement joins TRBV27 to TRBJ2-1; D gene uncertain. Germline assignment: CDR1 MNHEY and CDR2 SMNVEV (reference sequence). The CDR3 runs to 15 residues. V was trimmed by 3 bases and J by 8 bases, leaving 17 bases between them. The CDR3 is CASSLKFNAGDEQFF. The CDR3 DNA reads TGTGCCAGCAGTTTGAAGTTCAATGCCGGTGATGAGCAGTTCTTC.